These 19 T cell receptor beta chains came from one sample sequenced in a study of graft-versus-host responses after intestinal transplantation. The protocol was immunoSEQ multiplex PCR, while the TCRdb copy is restricted to in-frame clones and leaves out a portion. The sample lists about 14,000 clones; approximately 40% were seen once. The sequencing used alloreactive CD4+ T cells from a mixed lymphocyte reaction culture, collected before intestinal transplant. Subset described: CFSE-low proliferating T cells sorted from roughly six-day pre-transplant mixed lymphocyte reaction (GvH or HvG direction). These receptors were taken from a human patient who received an intestinal transplant.

V is TRBV18 and J is TRBJ1-3; D call uncertain. V dropped 0 bases and J dropped 5 bases, with 11 bases sitting between them. The CDR3 consists of 15 residues. Germline CDR1 KGHSH, CDR2 LQKENI. The CDR3 region has the DNA TGTGCCAGCTCACCACCGCAGCCAGGCCGAAACACCATATATTTT. Protein product: CASSPPQPGRNTIYF.

The chain couples TRBV9 to TRBJ1-2; D is unclear. This CDR3 has 11 residues. The V gene's germline CDR1 is SGDLS and CDR2 YYNGEE. V was trimmed by 0 bases and J by 7 bases, leaving 4 bases between them. The CDR3 loop is CASSVGIGYTF. For the CDR3, the DNA is TGTGCCAGCAGCGTAGGTATTGGCTACACCTTC. The full variable domain, completed using reference TRBV9 and TRBJ1-2, is DSGVTQTPKHLITATGQRVTLRCSPRSGDLSVYWYQQSLDQGLQFLIQYYNGEERAKGNILERFSAQQFPDLHSELNLSSLELGDSALYFCASSVGIGYTFGSGTRLTVV.

This clone was detected a few times. The chain has TRBV13 and TRBJ2-7, with D possibly matching TRBD2 (5 bases). Looked up from germline, CDR1 is PRHDT and CDR2 is FYEKMQ (reference sequence). The CDR3 is made up of 12 amino acids. Trimming took 8 bases from V and 0 from J, leaving 8 bases between them. The CDR3 nucleotides are TGTGCCAGCCGCCGGGACTCCTACGAGCAGTACTTC. Its translation: CASRRDSYEQYF.

The chain employs TRBV5-1 and TRBJ1-2, with 7 bases matching TRBD1. V was clipped by 7 bases and J by 5 bases; unmatched bases: 14. This CDR3 region has 15 residues. Germline CDR1 reads SGHRS; CDR2 reads YFSETQ. DNA of the CDR3: TGCGCCAGCGAGAAATCGACAGGGTTGTTTTATGGCTACACCTTC. It codes for CASEKSTGLFYGYTF. Full variable domain (rest looked up from reference TRBV5-1 and TRBJ1-2): KAGVTQTPRYLIKTRGQQVTLSCSPISGHRSVSWYQQTPGQGLQFLFEYFSETQRNKGNFPGRFSGRQFSNSRSEMNVSTLELGDSALYLCASEKSTGLFYGYTFGSGTRLTVV.

This clone was picked up a small number of times. The V and J genes are TRBV7-9 and TRBJ2-1; TRBD2 is a possible D gene (6 bases). Germline CDR1 is SEHNR and CDR2 is FQNEAQ (reference sequence). The V gene lost 4 bases and the J gene lost 7 bases, with 8 bases spanning the gap. The CDR3 spans 12 residues. CDR3: CASSSRGNEQFF. CDR3 bases: TGTGCCAGCAGCTCACGGGGGAATGAGCAGTTCTTC.

The J gene is TRBJ1-2, the V gene TRBV19, with D uncertain. This CDR3 spans 12 amino acids. Germline V gene sequence: CDR1 LNHDA, CDR2 SQIVND (reference sequence). The V gene lost 3 bases and the J gene lost 8 bases, with 10 bases spanning the gap. The CDR3 spells CASSILTGGYTF. The CDR3 bases are TGTGCCAGTAGTATCCTTACGGGGGGCTACACCTTC.

V gene TRBV18 combines with J gene TRBJ1-1; D might be TRBD1 (5 bases). The CDR3 contains 14 residues. Germline CDR1 is KGHSH and CDR2 is LQKENI. Trimming shortened V by 3 bases and J by 5 bases, and 13 bases separated the two germline ends. The CDR3 loop is CASSPQAGGTEAFF. CDR3 nucleotide sequence: TGTGCCAGCTCACCTCAGGCGGGGGGAACTGAAGCTTTCTTT.

This CDR3 reads CASSLTSASSYNEQFF. As DNA, the CDR3 is TGCGCCAGCAGCCTGACTAGCGCTAGCTCCTACAATGAGCAGTTCTTC. This chain links TRBV5-1 with TRBJ2-1, with 8 bases identical to TRBD2. This CDR3 has 16 residues. Germline-derived CDR1 and CDR2 are SGHRS and YFSETQ. J gave up 0 bases and V 4 bases, and 6 bases lay outside the gene matches.

The J gene is TRBJ2-3, the V gene TRBV7-7; D perhaps matches TRBD1 (6 bases). Trimming removed 5 bases from V and 0 bases from J, with 12 bases in between. The germline V gene has CDR1 SSHAT and CDR2 FNYEAQ (reference sequence). The CDR3 runs 15 residues. The CDR3 DNA reads TGTGCCAGCAGCCCAGGGGCTTCTAGCACAGATACGCAGTATTTT. Encoded protein: CASSPGASSTDTQYF.

The V gene is TRBV30, the J gene TRBJ2-7; 15 positions agree with TRBD2. Germline loops: CDR1 GTSNPN, CDR2 SVGIG (reference sequence). The junction had 4 bases not matched to a gene; V was cut back by 1 base and J by 6 bases. The CDR3 length is 15 residues. CDR3 coding DNA: TGTGCCTGGAGTGCCTCGGGACTAGCGGGGGGCGAGCAGTACTTC. Encoded protein: CAWSASGLAGGEQYF.

The chain employs TRBV6-5 and TRBJ1-1; TRBD1 is a possible D gene (5 bases). The CDR3 has 13 amino acids. V was clipped by 2 bases and J by 5 bases, with 9 bases between them. CDR1 and CDR2 from the germline V gene are MNHEY and SVGAGI. The CDR3 spells CASSYGGETEAFF. As DNA, the CDR3 is TGTGCCAGCAGTTACGGGGGGGAGACTGAAGCTTTCTTT.

This clone is medium-sized in the sample. This chain joins TRBV6-1 and TRBJ1-1; the D is unclear. Trimming took 5 bases from V and 10 from J, leaving 20 bases between them. The CDR3 covers 14 residues. Germline values: CDR1 MNHNS, CDR2 SASEGT. In nucleotides, the CDR3 is TGTGCCAGCAGTCCTTCAGGTGGGAGCGACGGAGCTTTCTTT. The encoded protein is CASSPSGGSDGAFF.

This clone was seen more than once but under ten times. V is TRBV4-3 and J is TRBJ1-6; the match to TRBD1 covers 7 bases. The trim removed 1 base at V and 10 bases at J, leaving 7 bases unmatched. Germline CDR1 and CDR2: LGHNA and YSLEER. This CDR3 is 15 amino acids long. CDR3 region: CASSQVPPGQSPLHF. CDR3 nucleotides: TGCGCCAGCAGCCAAGTACCCCCGGGACAGTCACCCCTCCACTTT.

This clone has only a few counts. This chain uses TRBV30 with TRBJ2-2, with D unclear. CDR1 is GTSNPN and CDR2 is SVGIG in the germline V gene (reference sequence). The CDR3 totals 13 residues. Trimming shortened V by 7 bases and J by 5 bases, and 14 bases separated the two germline ends. The CDR3 is CASVTLPTGELFF. The CDR3 nucleotides are TGTGCCTCTGTGACACTTCCGACCGGGGAGCTGTTTTTT. The full variable domain, rest sourced from reference TRBV30 and TRBJ2-2, is SQTIHQWPATLVQPVGSPLSLECTVEGTSNPNLYWYRQAAGRGLQLLFYSVGIGQISSEVPQNLSASRPQDRQFILSSKKLLLSDSGFYLCASVTLPTGELFFGEGSRLTVL.

The chain is built from TRBV7-8 and TRBJ1-2; no definite D call. The CDR3 has 18 residues. CDR1 is SGHVS and CDR2 is FQNEAQ in the germline V gene. V dropped 1 base and J dropped 0 bases, with 18 bases sitting between them. The CDR3 coding sequence is TGTGCCAGCAGCTTAGGGTTGACCTCTTACCGGGCTAACTATGGCTACACCTTC. Translated, it gives CASSLGLTSYRANYGYTF.

The DNA of the CDR3 is TGCGCCAGCAGCCAAGATGTTTTCGGTAATGAGCAGTTCTTC. Its translation: CASSQDVFGNEQFF. The chain combines TRBV4-3 with TRBJ2-1; the D is unclear. The CDR3 covers 14 residues. Germline CDR1 LGHNA, CDR2 YSLEER. Trimming stripped 0 bases from V and 7 bases from J, with 10 bases between.

The J gene is TRBJ1-6, the V gene TRBV6-6; D uncertain. This CDR3 region has 14 residues. V was clipped by 7 bases and J by 0 bases, with 7 bases between them. Per the germline V gene, CDR1 is MNHNY and CDR2 is SVGAGI (reference sequence). For the CDR3, the DNA is TGTGCCAGCACCTTCGGCTCCTATAATTCACCCCTCCACTTT. Translating it yields CASTFGSYNSPLHF.

The gene calls are TRBV15 and TRBJ1-6; D is uncertain. This CDR3 contains 14 residues. Germline CDR1 and CDR2: LNHNV and YYDKDF (reference sequence). V dropped 6 bases and J dropped 5 bases, with 11 bases sitting between them. CDR3 nucleotides: TGTGCCACCAGGCGGGAAGGGAATAATTCACCCCTCCACTTT. Encoded protein: CATRREGNNSPLHF. The complete variable domain, with remaining parts taken from reference TRBV15 and TRBJ1-6, reads DAMVIQNPRYQVTQFGKPVTLSCSQTLNHNVMYWYQQKSSQAPKLLFHYYDKDFNNEADTPDNFQSRRPNTSFCFLDIRSPGLGDTAMYLCATRREGNNSPLHFGNGTRLTVT.

In this sample, this clone is medium-sized. The V gene is TRBV2, the J gene TRBJ2-1; 7 bases are shared with TRBD2. This CDR3 is built from 15 residues. The germline V gene has CDR1 SNHLY and CDR2 FYNNEI. V was clipped by 6 bases and J by 0 bases; unmatched bases: 5. Here the CDR3 reads CASRLGLPSYNEQFF. In nucleotides, the CDR3 is TGTGCCAGCAGACTGGGACTACCCTCCTACAATGAGCAGTTCTTC.